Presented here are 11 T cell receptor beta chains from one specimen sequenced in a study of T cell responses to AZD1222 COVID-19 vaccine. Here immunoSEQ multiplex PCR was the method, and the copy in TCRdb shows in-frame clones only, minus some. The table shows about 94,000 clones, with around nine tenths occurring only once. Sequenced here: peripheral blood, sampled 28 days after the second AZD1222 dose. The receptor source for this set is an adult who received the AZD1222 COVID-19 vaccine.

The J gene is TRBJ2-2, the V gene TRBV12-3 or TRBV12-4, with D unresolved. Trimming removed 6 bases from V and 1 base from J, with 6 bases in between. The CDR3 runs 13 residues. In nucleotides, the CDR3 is TGTGCCAGCAGGTTCGGGAACACCGGGGAGCTGTTTTTT. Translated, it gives CASRFGNTGELFF.

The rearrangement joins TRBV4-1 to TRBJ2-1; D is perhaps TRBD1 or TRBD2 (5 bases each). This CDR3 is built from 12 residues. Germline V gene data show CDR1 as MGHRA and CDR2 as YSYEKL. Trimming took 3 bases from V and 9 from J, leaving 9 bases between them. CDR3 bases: TGCGCCAGCAGCCACCTTGGGGGTGAGCAGTTCTTC. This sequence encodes CASSHLGGEQFF.

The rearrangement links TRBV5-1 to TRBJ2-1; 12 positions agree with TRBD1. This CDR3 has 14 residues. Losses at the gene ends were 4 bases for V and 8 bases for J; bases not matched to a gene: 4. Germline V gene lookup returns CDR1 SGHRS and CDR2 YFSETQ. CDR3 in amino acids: CASSVGTGGDEQFF. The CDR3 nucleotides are TGCGCCAGCAGCGTCGGGACAGGGGGCGATGAGCAGTTCTTC.

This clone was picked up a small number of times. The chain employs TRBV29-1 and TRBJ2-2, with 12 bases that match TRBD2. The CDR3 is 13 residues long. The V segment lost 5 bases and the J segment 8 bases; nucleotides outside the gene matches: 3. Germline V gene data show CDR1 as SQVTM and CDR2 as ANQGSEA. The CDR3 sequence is CSVLAGGAGELFF. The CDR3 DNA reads TGCAGCGTTCTAGCGGGAGGGGCGGGGGAGCTGTTTTTT.

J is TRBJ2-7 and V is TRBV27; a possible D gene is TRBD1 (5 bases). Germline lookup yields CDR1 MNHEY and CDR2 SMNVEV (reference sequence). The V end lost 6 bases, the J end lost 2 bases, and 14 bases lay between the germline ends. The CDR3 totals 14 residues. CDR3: CASSPSVGPYEQYF. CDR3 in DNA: TGTGCCAGCAGCCCTTCTGTGGGGCCCTACGAGCAGTACTTC.

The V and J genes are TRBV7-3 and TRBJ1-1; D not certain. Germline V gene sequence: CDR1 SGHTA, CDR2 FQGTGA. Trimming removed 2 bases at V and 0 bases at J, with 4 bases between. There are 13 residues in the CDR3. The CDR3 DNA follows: TGTGCCAGCAGCTTAGCTCTGAACACTGAAGCTTTCTTT. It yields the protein CASSLALNTEAFF.

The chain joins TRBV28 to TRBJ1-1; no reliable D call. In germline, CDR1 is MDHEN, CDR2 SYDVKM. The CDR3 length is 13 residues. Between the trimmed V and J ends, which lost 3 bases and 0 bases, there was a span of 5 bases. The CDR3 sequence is CASSLSLNTEAFF. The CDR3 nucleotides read TGTGCCAGCAGTTTGTCCCTGAACACTGAAGCTTTCTTT.

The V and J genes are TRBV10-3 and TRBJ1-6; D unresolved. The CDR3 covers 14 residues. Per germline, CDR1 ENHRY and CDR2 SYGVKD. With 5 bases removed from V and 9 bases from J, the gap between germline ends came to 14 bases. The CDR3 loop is CAISSEEGGSPLHF. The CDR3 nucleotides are TGTGCCATCAGTAGTGAGGAGGGTGGTTCACCCCTCCACTTT.

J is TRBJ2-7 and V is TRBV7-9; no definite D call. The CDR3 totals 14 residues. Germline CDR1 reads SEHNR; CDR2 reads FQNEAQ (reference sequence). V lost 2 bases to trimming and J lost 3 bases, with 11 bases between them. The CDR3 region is CASSLTLTSYEQYF. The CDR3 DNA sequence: TGTGCCAGCAGCTTAACCTTGACCAGCTACGAGCAGTACTTC.

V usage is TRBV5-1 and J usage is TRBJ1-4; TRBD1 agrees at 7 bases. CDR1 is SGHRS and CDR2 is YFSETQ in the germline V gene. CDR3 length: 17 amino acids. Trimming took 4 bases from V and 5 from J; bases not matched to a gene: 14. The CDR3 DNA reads TGCGCCAGCAGCCCAAAAGACACCGGGACAGTAAATGAAAAACTGTTTTTT. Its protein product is CASSPKDTGTVNEKLFF. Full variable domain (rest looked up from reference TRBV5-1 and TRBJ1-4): KAGVTQTPRYLIKTRGQQVTLSCSPISGHRSVSWYQQTPGQGLQFLFEYFSETQRNKGNFPGRFSGRQFSNSRSEMNVSTLELGDSALYLCASSPKDTGTVNEKLFFGSGTQLSVL.

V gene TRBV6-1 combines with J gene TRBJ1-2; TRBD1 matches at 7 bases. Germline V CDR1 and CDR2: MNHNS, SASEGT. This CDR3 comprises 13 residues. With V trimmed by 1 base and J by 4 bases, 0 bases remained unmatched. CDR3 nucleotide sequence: TGTGCCAGCAGTGAAGGGGACAGCTATGGCTACACCTTC. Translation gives CASSEGDSYGYTF.